This TCR beta chain is from a study of CD8+ T cells in alopecia areata. Study results and limitations: Higher clonality and more expanded CD8+ clones appeared in lesional than normal scalp. Although TCR sharing was seen in mice, sharing across patients was less clear, possibly for HLA-related reasons.

About this clone: Its cognate antigen is unknown. Gene names are mouse gene names. The sample contains more than one DNA sequence encoding this CDR3.

RNA was isolated and reverse transcribed to cDNA, the sequencing template. Produced via immunoSEQ multiplex PCR; TCRdb's table is partial and in-frame only. The data show 200,000 to 300,000 clones, with none appearing a single time. On the basis of CD4, CD8alpha, NKG2D, NKG2ACE and other markers, pooled cutaneous lymph node cells were sorted. The material sequenced was CD4+ T cells sorted from a lymph node. The sequence was obtained from a C3H/HeJ mouse with alopecia areata. For the strain, the MHC haplotype given is H2-k.

Partial CDR3 DNA: TGTGCCAGCAGTTGGACAGGGGCAAACACA. The encoded protein is CASSWTGANT. The CDR3 in full is CASSWTGANTEVFF. The chain employs TRBV13-1 and TRBJ1-1; 9 bases align to TRBD1. Read data end 4 residues before the CDR3 end; the end is taken from the germline J gene. The V gene end was trimmed by 4 bases and the J gene end by 0 bases; junction bases not matched to a gene: 1. This CDR3 comprises 14 residues. Germline values: CDR1 NSHNY, CDR2 SYGAGN.